Given below is one T cell receptor (beta chain) in context. This clone came up a few times. Its binding antigen is unknown. There are no base qualities to consult, and no much larger clone falls within one base. Trimming removed 0 bases from V and 8 bases from J, leaving 8 bases between the germline ends. The CDR3 covers 12 residues, taking in both the cysteine and the phenylalanine. The read is trimmed to its CDR3 DNA, 36 bases read in frame from base 1. The germline V gene specifies SGHRS as CDR1 and YFSETQ as CDR2. This entry belongs to a study of beta chain features in type 1 diabetes (dated 2018 in TCRdb). With respect to the entire study: Mean age, gender distribution, total cell number and subset yield did not differ between patients and healthy donors. Across all samples, 90 million to 130 million sorted cells were examined, and cell number per subset correlated strongly with RNA yield. The study compared TCRB repertoires of sorted circulating CD4+ T cell subsets between recently diagnosed type 1 diabetes patients and matched healthy donors. Whereas all 28 donors provided naive and central memory subsets, regulatory and stem cell-like memory subsets were isolated from just 8 patients and roughly 8 healthy donors.

The entire isolated RNA was reverse transcribed using the High Capacity cDNA Reverse Transcription Kit, and thus expressed TCRB transcripts were sequenced. Naive, central memory and regulatory T cell samples underwent deep immunoSEQ sequencing, averaging around 4 million total reads per sample. Sorted cells were lysed in RLT buffer, and RNA was extracted using DNase-treated RNeasy Micro or Mini kits according to cell number. To prevent cross-contamination, every cell subset was processed on its own, while patient and healthy donor samples were processed together. The immunoSEQ multiplex PCR was used to amplify TCRB sequences from cDNA, generating 87-bp fragments that spanned the CDR3 region. Sequencing of the amplicons was performed on the Illumina HiSeq platform. On the study's bioinformatics: Synthetic template baselines were used to correct PCR bias computationally, reads within Hamming distance 2 were collapsed, and singletons that could not be merged were discarded. Reads were aligned to IMGT to assign V, D and J genes, CDR3 length, and insertions or deletions at six rearrangement sites. Within each subset, clonotype counts were normalized to sorted cell number, and only after that were true diversity and Gini coefficients computed with the tcR R package. The overlap coefficient, calculated on TCRB nucleotide sequences, was used to quantify repertoire sharing. TCRdb re-hosts the immuneACCESS table, in-frame sequences only. Its copies lack some clones; in the studies checked, an unresolved V gene accounts for under half of them, and the cause for the rest is not known. The V and J calls and clone size come from that table; D and trimming were worked out from the DNA. The sample table shows around 290,000 clones, and about 7.8% are seen once. 0.9% to 1.2% of the sample is held by the ten biggest clonotypes.

What the research found in general, with its limitations: At VDJ recombination sites, type 1 diabetes patients had fewer insertions and more deleted nucleotides, which implies abnormalities in thymic rearrangement. Naive, central memory and regulatory TCRB repertoires appeared to be more alike among patients than among healthy donors. Shorter templates might be favored by PCR, yet because patient and control samples were amplified and corrected together, any such skew would affect both groups equally. Because cDNA rather than genomic DNA was sequenced, highly expressing activated cells could have been over-represented, although no difference in activation and CD3 levels was found between groups. Type 1 diabetes patients showed a moderate but significant shortening of TCRB CDR3 length in all four CD4+ subsets. Because small numbers of individuals were included in the HLA sub-analyses, any influence of HLA type on TCRB rearrangement was left unresolved.

Each donor gave one peripheral blood draw, about 110 mL on average, collected into heparinised tubes. Naive, central memory, regulatory and stem cell-like memory CD4+ T cells were sorted on a BD FACSAria II using a panel including CD45RO, CCR7, CD25, CD127, CD95 and CD27. Every sorted population had a purity above 95%. PBMCs were isolated immediately by Lymphoprep density gradient centrifugation and stained directly without culture. So that batch effects would be minimized, each experiment stained and sorted samples in pairs, pairing one healthy donor with one patient. The chain links TRBV5-1 with TRBJ1-1; the D gene is possibly TRBD1, with 5 bases matching. Sequencing was done on a sample of central memory CD4+ T cells from blood. The sequence came from a woman between 18 and 29 years old in good health. The nucleotide sequence reads TGCGCCAGCAGCTTGGGACAGCAGGAAGCTTTCTTT. Translated, this gives CASSLGQQEAFF.